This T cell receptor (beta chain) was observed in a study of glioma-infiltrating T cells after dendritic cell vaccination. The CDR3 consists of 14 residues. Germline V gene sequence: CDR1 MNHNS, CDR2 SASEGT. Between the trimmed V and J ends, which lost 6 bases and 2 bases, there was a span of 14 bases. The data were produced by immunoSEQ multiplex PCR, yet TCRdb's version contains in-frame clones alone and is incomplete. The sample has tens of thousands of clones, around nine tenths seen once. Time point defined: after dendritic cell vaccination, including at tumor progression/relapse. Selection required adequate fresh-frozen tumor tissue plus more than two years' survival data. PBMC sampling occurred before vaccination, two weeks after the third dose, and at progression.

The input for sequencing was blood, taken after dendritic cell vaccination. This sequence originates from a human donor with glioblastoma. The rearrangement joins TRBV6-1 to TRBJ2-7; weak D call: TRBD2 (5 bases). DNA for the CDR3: TGTGCCAGCAGGAGTAGGGAGATAGCCTACGAGCAGTACTTC. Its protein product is CASRSREIAYEQYF.